The 17 T cell receptor beta chains below were found in one sample sequenced in a study of response to subunit inactivated influenza vaccine. Via MiXCR, TCRdb re-called the RT-PCR reads, giving one row per CDR3 protein. The data show fewer than 800,000 distinct CDR3 sequences, about 15% seen once. The material was PBMCs from blood, obtained less than 13 days after vaccination. These receptors originate from a man between 45 and 60 years old who received an inactivated influenza vaccine.

The chain couples TRBV10-2 to TRBJ2-7; the D is unclear. V gave up 1 base and J gave up 3 bases, with 7 bases separating them. CDR3 length: 13 residues. The germline V gene has CDR1 WSHSY and CDR2 SAAADI. CDR3 nucleotide sequence: TGCGCCAGCAGTGAGTTCTGGGGCTACGAGCAGTACTTC. It encodes CASSEFWGYEQYF.

This clonotype was counted between two and nine times. This chain's CDR3 is CASSFYGRASDTQYF. CDR3 bases: TGTGCCAGCAGTTTTTACGGGAGGGCCTCAGATACGCAGTATTTT. The chain joins TRBV12-3 or TRBV12-4 to TRBJ2-3, with 8 bases matching TRBD2. V lost 3 bases, J lost 4 bases, and 6 bases stayed unmatched. CDR3 size: 15 residues.

CDR3 bases: TGTGCCACCAGCAGAGGGGGACTATCGGAGACCCAGTACTTC. Protein product: CATSRGGLSETQYF. The rearrangement uses TRBV15 and TRBJ2-5, with 7 bases fitting TRBD2. This CDR3 is built from 14 residues. In germline, CDR1 is LNHNV, CDR2 YYDKDF (reference sequence). With 1 base clipped from V and 5 bases from J, the junction kept 4 bases outside the gene matches.

This clonotype has only a few counts. V gene TRBV29-1 combines with J gene TRBJ2-5; 10 bases map to TRBD2. Germline lookup yields CDR1 SQVTM and CDR2 ANQGSEA. After removal of 6 bases from V and 1 base from J, the junction contained 8 bases not matched to a gene. The CDR3 length is 15 residues. The CDR3 loop is CSVRPLAGAQETQYF. In nucleotides, the CDR3 is TGCAGCGTGAGGCCCCTAGCGGGAGCCCAAGAGACCCAGTACTTC.

This clonotype was recorded a few times. The V gene is TRBV27, the J gene TRBJ1-4; tentatively, D is TRBD1 (6 bases). The CDR3 totals 13 residues. Germline lookup yields CDR1 MNHEY and CDR2 SMNVEV (reference sequence). V was trimmed by 3 bases and J by 8 bases, leaving 10 bases between them. For the CDR3, the DNA is TGTGCCAGCAGTTTTGGGGGGCACGAAAAACTGTTTTTT. Protein product: CASSFGGHEKLFF.

This clonotype was detected a few times. J is TRBJ2-7 and V is TRBV28, with 10 bases identical to TRBD1. From germline, CDR1 is MDHEN and CDR2 SYDVKM. J lost 1 base, V lost 6 bases, and 6 bases had no gene match. CDR3 size: 15 residues. The CDR3 sequence is CASRPTGGFSYEQYF. CDR3 nucleotides: TGTGCCAGCAGGCCGACAGGGGGCTTTTCCTACGAGCAGTACTTC.

This clonotype has a count of ten or more. The rearrangement uses TRBV2 and TRBJ2-3; D might be TRBD1 (6 bases). V lost 6 bases to trimming and J lost 2 bases, with 12 bases between them. CDR3 length: 14 amino acids. Germline lookup yields CDR1 SNHLY and CDR2 FYNNEI. The CDR3 protein is CASRGQTNTDTQYF. Here the CDR3 DNA reads TGTGCCAGCAGGGGACAAACGAACACAGATACGCAGTATTTT.

The chain carries TRBV20-1 and TRBJ2-1, with 12 bases matching TRBD1. The CDR3 consists of 14 residues. Germline CDR1 DFQATT, CDR2 SNEGSKA (reference sequence). The junction had 4 bases not matched to a gene; V was cut back by 3 bases and J by 7 bases. The CDR3 loop is CSARGQGAVNEQFF. The CDR3 DNA follows: TGCAGTGCTAGGGGACAGGGGGCTGTAAATGAGCAGTTCTTC.

This chain joins TRBV7-2 and TRBJ2-2; the D gene is possibly TRBD2 (5 bases). V lost 5 bases and J 6 bases, leaving 13 bases between the germline ends. This CDR3 spans 14 amino acids. Germline-derived CDR1 and CDR2 are SGHTA and FQGNSA. For the CDR3, the DNA is TGTGCCAGCAGCGTACAACTAGGACCCGGGGAGCTGTTTTTT. Amino acids: CASSVQLGPGELFF.

This chain connects TRBV10-3 to TRBJ2-6; D call uncertain. CDR1 ENHRY and CDR2 SYGVKD come from the germline V gene. Trimming shortened V by 4 bases and J by 0 bases, and 7 bases separated the two germline ends. The CDR3 extends over 15 amino acids. The CDR3 coding sequence is TGTGCCATCAGTGTAGGGAACTCTGGGGCCAACGTCCTGACTTTC. Its protein product is CAISVGNSGANVLTF.

Turning to this clonotype: One junction end disagrees with the germline gene, perhaps due to a read error. The chain recombines TRBV5-1 with TRBJ2-5; 11 bases are a match to TRBD2. The length of the CDR3 is 14 residues. CDR1 is SGHRS, CDR2 YFSETQ, per germline. The CDR3 protein is CASSRSGGEESQYF. CDR3 in DNA: TGCGCCAGCAGCCGTAGCGGGGGGGAAGAGAGCCAGTACTTC.

The chain uses TRBV7-2 and TRBJ2-7, with 8 bases lining up with TRBD2. Per the germline V gene, CDR1 is SGHTA and CDR2 is FQGNSA. The CDR3 is 13 residues long. V lost 5 bases and J lost 6; bases outside the gene matches: 6. The CDR3 loop is CASSLGLGTEQYF. The DNA for the CDR3 is TGTGCCAGCAGCCTGGGACTAGGGACCGAGCAGTACTTC.

In its sample, this clonotype was seen many times. CDR3 DNA: TGCGCCAGCAGCTTTCGGGGGGATTCACCCCTCCACTTT. It specifies CASSFRGDSPLHF. This chain links TRBV5-1 with TRBJ1-6; a possible D gene is TRBD1 (5 bases). The V gene lost 2 bases and the J gene lost 8 bases, with 8 bases spanning the gap. Looked up from germline, CDR1 is SGHRS and CDR2 is YFSETQ. The CDR3 is made up of 13 amino acids.

The chain uses TRBV4-2 and TRBJ2-1, with 9 bases matching TRBD1. Germline CDR1 reads LGHNA; CDR2 reads YNFKEQ. The CDR3 runs to 16 residues. The V and J ends lost 4 bases and 4 bases, in that order; junction bases with no gene match: 8. CDR3 region: CASSPEDRGDYNEQFF. CDR3 nucleotides: TGTGCCAGCAGCCCCGAGGACAGGGGAGATTACAATGAGCAGTTCTTC.

This clonotype showed up many times. V and J are TRBV12-3 or TRBV12-4 and TRBJ2-1; no clear D gene. The germline V and J ends were trimmed by 3 bases and 6 bases, with 12 bases remaining between them. The CDR3 runs to 14 residues. Here the CDR3 DNA reads TGTGCCAGCAGTTTTACGGCCACGGGCAATGAGCAGTTCTTC. Its translation: CASSFTATGNEQFF.

This clonotype showed up just a few times. The chain has TRBV29-1 and TRBJ2-7; D possibly matches TRBD1 or TRBD2 (5 bases each). There are 12 residues in the CDR3. Trimming took off 5 bases at V and 3 bases at J, with 11 bases between the two ends. The germline V gene has CDR1 SQVTM and CDR2 ANQGSEA. This CDR3 is CSVSTGGYEQYF. The CDR3 DNA reads as TGCAGCGTTTCCACAGGAGGCTACGAGCAGTACTTC.

The chain carries TRBV12-3 or TRBV12-4 and TRBJ1-5; a possible D gene is TRBD1 (6 bases). The length of the CDR3 is 15 residues. V was cut by 4 bases and J by 2 bases, with 12 bases left in between. This chain's CDR3 is CASSSGQSGNQPQHF. CDR3 sequence (DNA): TGTGCCAGCAGTTCTGGACAGAGCGGCAATCAGCCCCAGCATTTT.